Shown below are 32 T cell receptor beta chains from a single sample sequenced in a study of cytomegalovirus exposure and HLA in healthy donors. Primers: 60 Vbeta forward and 13 Jbeta reverse. Only in-frame clones appear in the TCRdb table, and some are missing; sequencing was by immunoSEQ multiplex PCR. The profile shows approximately 80,000 clones, 65% to 80% of them singletons. The sequencing sample was made of PBMCs. The receptors stem from a man aged 55-75 years in good health and CMV-seronegative.

CDR3 coding DNA: TGTGCCAGTAGTATTCGGGCTAGGGGGACCGGGGAGCTGTTTTTT. It translates to CASSIRARGTGELFF. This chain uses TRBV19 with TRBJ2-2; tentatively, D is TRBD1 (6 bases). CDR1 is LNHDA, CDR2 SQIVND, per germline (reference sequence). This CDR3 spans 15 amino acids. Trimming left V 3 bases short and J 5 bases short, with 13 bases between.

This clone was recorded a few times. The chain uses TRBV5-1 and TRBJ2-5, with 9 nucleotides matching TRBD1. V gave up 0 bases and J gave up 4 bases; unmatched junction bases: 7. This CDR3 spans 16 amino acids. Germline assignment: CDR1 SGHRS and CDR2 YFSETQ. The CDR3 spells CASSLVVYRGRETQYF. The CDR3 DNA sequence: TGCGCCAGCAGCTTGGTGGTTTACAGGGGGCGAGAGACCCAGTACTTC.

The chain has TRBV18 and TRBJ2-2; D is unclear. V was pared by 2 bases and J by 4 bases, with 8 bases between. Germline V CDR1 and CDR2: KGHSH, LQKENI. CDR3 length: 14 residues. The CDR3 is CASSPALSTGELFF. The CDR3 DNA reads as TGTGCCAGCTCACCAGCGTTGAGCACCGGGGAGCTGTTTTTT.

This clone has a single count. The V gene is TRBV11-2, the J gene TRBJ1-1; D is unclear. Germline-derived CDR1 and CDR2 are SGHAT and FQNNGV. V lost 4 bases and J 1 base, leaving 7 bases between the germline ends. CDR3 length equals 13 residues. This CDR3 reads CASSSRQNTEAFF. The CDR3 DNA reads as TGTGCCAGCAGCTCCCGACAGAACACTGAAGCTTTCTTT.

The V gene is TRBV6-4, the J gene TRBJ1-6; no reliable D call. The CDR3 extends over 14 amino acids. The V gene's germline CDR1 is MRHNA and CDR2 SNTAGT. V lost 4 bases and J 5 bases, leaving 9 bases between the germline ends. The chain's CDR3 is CASSAGLDNSPLHF. Here the CDR3 DNA reads TGTGCCAGCAGTGCAGGCCTGGATAATTCACCCCTCCACTTT.

The V call is TRBV18, the J call TRBJ2-5; TRBD1 matches at 7 bases. Trimming took 0 bases from V and 5 from J; bases not matched to a gene: 9. The germline V gene encodes CDR1 KGHSH and CDR2 LQKENI. The CDR3 consists of 16 residues. The CDR3 DNA is TGTGCCAGCTCACCACCGGGCAGGGGGAACGAGGAGACCCAGTACTTC. Amino acid sequence: CASSPPGRGNEETQYF.

CDR3 amino acids: CASSLQGQREAFF. CDR3 DNA: TGTGCCAGCAGCTTACAGGGACAGCGTGAAGCTTTCTTT. V usage is TRBV7-3 and J usage is TRBJ1-1; 7 bases agree with TRBD1. CDR3 size: 13 residues. Germline V gene data show CDR1 as SGHTA and CDR2 as FQGTGA. V lost 2 bases and J lost 7; bases outside the gene matches: 4.

This rearrangement joins TRBV5-1 to TRBJ2-7; 10 positions agree with TRBD1. CDR1 is SGHRS, CDR2 YFSETQ, per germline. CDR3 length: 14 residues. Trimming cost V 0 bases and J 6 bases; bases outside gene matches: 3. CDR3 loop: CASSLGTGGREQYF. The CDR3 nucleotides read TGCGCCAGCAGCTTGGGGACAGGGGGACGCGAGCAGTACTTC.

This chain connects TRBV6-1 to TRBJ2-2, with TRBD2 identical over 9 bases. The V and J ends lost 10 bases and 7 bases, in that order; junction bases with no gene match: 13. From germline, CDR1 is MNHNS and CDR2 SASEGT. The CDR3 extends over 15 amino acids. Here the CDR3 DNA reads TGTGCCATCCCATCGCGGGGGGGCGTCAACGGGGAGCTGTTTTTT. Its protein product is CAIPSRGGVNGELFF.

This clone was picked up one time. The chain joins TRBV29-1 to TRBJ2-1, with 8 nucleotides matching TRBD1. The junction had 16 bases not matched to a gene; V was cut back by 3 bases and J by 15 bases. The CDR3 has 14 residues. Germline assignment: CDR1 SQVTM and CDR2 ANQGSEA. The CDR3 sequence: CSVEVTGAFPPRFF. CDR3 nucleotide sequence: TGCAGCGTTGAGGTGACAGGGGCCTTCCCCCCTCGGTTCTTC.

The chain is built from TRBV5-1 and TRBJ2-5; 7 positions agree with TRBD2. Trimming took 0 bases from V and 4 from J; bases not matched to a gene: 12. The germline V gene encodes CDR1 SGHRS and CDR2 YFSETQ. The length of the CDR3 is 17 residues. The CDR3 sequence is CASSLALAEWGGETQYF. The CDR3 region has the DNA TGCGCCAGCAGCTTGGCCTTAGCAGAATGGGGGGGAGAGACCCAGTACTTC.

The chain uses TRBV30 and TRBJ2-5; the D gene is possibly TRBD2 (7 bases). This CDR3 spans 14 amino acids. V was trimmed by 4 bases and J by 0 bases, leaving 12 bases between them. CDR1 is GTSNPN, CDR2 SVGIG, per germline (reference sequence). The CDR3 is CAWTRGGDQETQYF. CDR3 bases: TGTGCCTGGACAAGGGGGGGGGACCAAGAGACCCAGTACTTC.

The J gene is TRBJ1-3, the V gene TRBV30; a weak D match, TRBD1 (5 bases). In germline, CDR1 is GTSNPN, CDR2 SVGIG (reference sequence). Between the trimmed V and J ends, which lost 8 bases and 0 bases, there was a span of 8 bases. This CDR3 region has 12 residues. This CDR3 is CAHRSSGNTIYF. CDR3 bases: TGTGCCCACAGGTCCTCTGGAAACACCATATATTTT.

V is TRBV5-6 and J is TRBJ2-5; 9 bases line up with TRBD1. CDR3 length: 19 residues. From germline, CDR1 is SGHDT and CDR2 YYEEEE. J was trimmed by 4 bases and V by 3 bases; bases with no gene match: 19. The CDR3 DNA sequence: TGTGCCAGCAGCTCCAATTGGGGGACAGGGAGAGGTCGGAGAGAGACCCAGTACTTC. It encodes CASSSNWGTGRGRRETQYF.

The chain is built from TRBV5-4 and TRBJ2-1; tentative D call: TRBD2 (6 bases). There are 16 residues in the CDR3. Germline V gives CDR1 SGHNT, CDR2 YYREEE (reference sequence). V dropped 4 bases and J dropped 1 base, with 15 bases sitting between them. CDR3 coding DNA: TGTGCCAGCAGCCCTCGGGCGGGGCGATCCTACAATGAGCAGTTCTTC. Translation: CASSPRAGRSYNEQFF. Full variable domain (remainder filled in from reference TRBV5-4 and TRBJ2-1): ETGVTQSPTHLIKTRGQQVTLRCSSQSGHNTVSWYQQALGQGPQFIFQYYREEENGRGNFPPRFSGLQFPNYSSELNVNALELDDSALYLCASSPRAGRSYNEQFFGPGTRLTVL.

This clone occurred a few times. The chain links TRBV7-8 to TRBJ2-3; 13 nucleotides line up with TRBD2. The CDR3 is 18 residues long. The V gene's germline CDR1 is SGHVS and CDR2 FQNEAQ. Trimming cost V 8 bases and J 8 bases; bases outside gene matches: 19. CDR3: CASGLKTSGGPSWVTQYF. DNA for the CDR3: TGTGCCAGCGGACTTAAGACTAGCGGGGGGCCGAGTTGGGTTACGCAGTATTTT.

This clone has only one observation. V usage is TRBV2 and J usage is TRBJ1-1; 8 bases are shared with TRBD1. The CDR3 loop spans 14 amino acids. The germline gives CDR1 SNHLY, CDR2 FYNNEI. Losses at the gene ends were 4 bases for V and 4 bases for J; bases not matched to a gene: 5. The CDR3 region is CASSVHRGSTEAFF. The CDR3 DNA sequence: TGTGCCAGCAGTGTCCACAGGGGGAGCACTGAAGCTTTCTTT.

V and J are TRBV29-1 and TRBJ2-5; TRBD1 might be the D (5 bases). Germline V gene lookup returns CDR1 SQVTM and CDR2 ANQGSEA. V shed 0 bases and J shed 7 bases, with 12 bases lying between them. CDR3 length: 13 residues. For the CDR3, the DNA is TGCAGCGTTGAAGATGCAGGGTATGGGACCCAGTACTTC. Protein sequence: CSVEDAGYGTQYF.

The chain links TRBV28 to TRBJ1-4; tentatively, D is TRBD1 (6 bases). The CDR3 is 15 residues long. V shed 5 bases and J shed 3 bases, with 13 bases lying between them. Germline V gene data show CDR1 as MDHEN and CDR2 as SYDVKM. The CDR3: CASSDTGNPNEKLFF. In nucleotides, the CDR3 is TGTGCCAGCAGTGACACAGGGAATCCTAATGAAAAACTGTTTTTT.

This clone was seen only a few times. This rearrangement joins TRBV11-2 to TRBJ2-3; TRBD1 matches 7 bases. The CDR3 is made up of 16 amino acids. Trimming at V came to 5 bases and at J to 4 bases, leaving 12 bases not matched to a gene. Germline CDR1 reads SGHAT; CDR2 reads FQNNGV. CDR3 sequence reads: CASSKIRTGSADTQYF. The CDR3 region has the DNA TGTGCCAGCAGCAAAATTCGGACAGGCAGCGCAGATACGCAGTATTTT.

This clone was recorded once. The V gene is TRBV5-4, the J gene TRBJ2-1; D is possibly TRBD1 (8 bases). The CDR3 sequence is 13 residues long. Trimming cost V 4 bases and J 7 bases, with 12 bases left between them. CDR1 is SGHNT, CDR2 YYREEE, per germline (reference sequence). For the CDR3, the DNA is TGTGCCAGCAGCGACAGGGGAGGGAATGAGCAGTTCTTC. It specifies CASSDRGGNEQFF.

J is TRBJ2-7 and V is TRBV21-1; TRBD1 is the table's D call and was not checked against the DNA. TRBV21-1 is recorded as a pseudogene. The CDR3 has 16 residues. This chain's CDR3 is CASSKVQRQRCYEQYF. Written as DNA, the CDR3 is TGTGCCAGCAGCAAAGTTCAACGACAGAGATGCTACGAGCAGTACTTC.

This chain uses TRBV19 with TRBJ2-4, with D perhaps matching TRBD2 (7 bases). Germline CDR1 and CDR2: LNHDA and SQIVND (reference sequence). CDR3 length equals 20 residues. Trimming removed 0 bases at V and 2 bases at J, with 23 bases between. CDR3 nucleotides: TGTGCCAGTAGTATAGAATCGGGGGCGGGGGCAGGACCTCCCAAAAACATTCAGTACTTC. The encoded protein is CASSIESGAGAGPPKNIQYF.

V is TRBV5-1 and J is TRBJ2-1, with a possible D match to TRBD2 (7 bases). V gave up 0 bases and J gave up 7 bases, with 14 bases separating them. The CDR3 covers 15 residues. The germline CDR1 and CDR2 sequences are SGHRS and YFSETQ. CDR3 sequence reads: CASSLGRGARNEQFF. CDR3 in DNA: TGCGCCAGCAGCTTGGGACGGGGGGCCAGAAATGAGCAGTTCTTC.

This clone has just a few counts. This chain links TRBV19 with TRBJ2-7; TRBD2 aligns across 7 bases. V shed 5 bases, J shed 4 bases, and the junction held 11 bases outside the gene matches. Germline CDR1 LNHDA, CDR2 SQIVND (reference sequence). CDR3 length: 15 residues. The CDR3 sequence: CASSPAGAPLYEQYF. CDR3 DNA sequence: TGTGCCAGTAGTCCCGCGGGAGCCCCCTTGTACGAGCAGTACTTC. Looking up the rest from reference TRBV19 and TRBJ2-7 gives the full variable domain: DGGITQSPKYLFRKEGQNVTLSCEQNLNHDAMYWYRQDPGQGLRLIYYSQIVNDFQKGDIAEGYSVSREKKESFPLTVTSAQKNPTAFYLCASSPAGAPLYEQYFGPGTRLTVT.

A single count supports this clone. The CDR3 is CASSSGGGGYEQYF. CDR3 in DNA: TGCGCCAGCAGCTCCGGGGGGGGAGGCTACGAGCAGTACTTC. The chain couples TRBV5-1 to TRBJ2-7; TRBD2 matches at 8 bases. V was clipped by 3 bases and J by 3 bases; unmatched bases: 5. The germline V gene has CDR1 SGHRS and CDR2 YFSETQ. The CDR3 consists of 14 residues.

The chain uses TRBV5-1 and TRBJ2-5; 8 nucleotides align to TRBD2. J lost 2 bases, V lost 3 bases, and 3 bases had no gene match. The germline CDR1 and CDR2 sequences are SGHRS and YFSETQ. This CDR3 has 14 residues. The CDR3 sequence is CASSYSGNQETQYF. CDR3 bases: TGCGCCAGCAGCTATAGCGGGAATCAAGAGACCCAGTACTTC.

The chain uses TRBV2 and TRBJ1-1; 8 bases agree with TRBD1. This CDR3 region has 15 residues. V was pared by 6 bases and J by 1 base, with 7 bases of the junction left unmatched. CDR1 SNHLY and CDR2 FYNNEI come from the germline V gene. The CDR3 DNA reads as TGTGCCAGCAGAAAGGACAGGGCCGGGAACACTGAAGCTTTCTTT. Translating it yields CASRKDRAGNTEAFF.

V is TRBV25-1 and J is TRBJ1-2; 7 bases agree with TRBD1. Germline CDR1 MGHDK, CDR2 SYGVNS. CDR3 length equals 12 residues. The junction had 3 bases not matched to a gene; V was cut back by 6 bases and J by 5 bases. CDR3 sequence: CASRTGLYGYTF. CDR3 in DNA: TGTGCCAGCAGGACAGGGTTATATGGCTACACCTTC.

The DNA for the CDR3 is TGCGCCAGCAGTGAAAAGACTAGCCGATATACGCAGTATTTT. This codes for CASSEKTSRYTQYF. J is TRBJ2-3 and V is TRBV10-1, with 7 bases matching TRBD2. Germline lookup yields CDR1 WNHNN and CDR2 SYGVQD (reference sequence). The CDR3 covers 14 residues. V gave up 3 bases and J gave up 7 bases; unmatched junction bases: 7.

The J gene is TRBJ2-1, the V gene TRBV27, with D unclear. CDR3 length: 14 residues. V was trimmed by 5 bases and J by 0 bases, leaving 8 bases between them. CDR1 and CDR2 (germline): MNHEY, SMNVEV (reference sequence). The CDR3: CASSKSTSYNEQFF. The CDR3 DNA sequence: TGTGCCAGCAGTAAGAGTACCTCCTACAATGAGCAGTTCTTC.

CDR3 nucleotide sequence: TGCGCCAGCCCCCGACGGGGGGGTGGAGATTCACCCCTCCACTTT. Translation gives CASPRRGGGDSPLHF. The rearrangement uses TRBV5-1 and TRBJ1-6; TRBD1 might be the D (5 bases). The CDR3 has 15 residues. Trimming took 7 bases from V and 8 from J, leaving 19 bases between them. CDR1 is SGHRS and CDR2 is YFSETQ in the germline V gene.